A single sample gave rise to the 27 T cell receptor beta chains below, sequenced in a study of blood T cell repertoires in COVID-19. Only in-frame clones appear in the TCRdb table, and some are missing; sequencing was by immunoSEQ multiplex PCR. The data contain some 170,000 clones, approximately 93% of them singletons. Sequenced sample: peripheral blood. These receptors were collected from a woman aged 60-70 years with COVID-19, enrolled during active disease.

This clone has a handful of counts. The rearrangement joins TRBV4-1 to TRBJ1-1, with D hard to call. Per the germline V gene, CDR1 is MGHRA and CDR2 is YSYEKL. The CDR3 has 15 residues. Trimming took off 2 bases at V and 3 bases at J, with 13 bases between the two ends. DNA of the CDR3: TGCGCCAGCAGCCAAACGGCCGGCAGGTACACTGAAGCTTTCTTT. The encoded protein is CASSQTAGRYTEAFF.

This rearrangement joins TRBV15 to TRBJ2-6, with a tentative D call TRBD2 (5 bases). Germline V gives CDR1 LNHNV, CDR2 YYDKDF (reference sequence). The V end lost 0 bases, the J end lost 2 bases, and 8 bases lay between the germline ends. The CDR3 is made up of 16 amino acids. The DNA of the CDR3 is TGTGCCACCAGCAGAGATATAGCGACTGGGGCCAACGTCCTGACTTTC. Translated, it gives CATSRDIATGANVLTF.

This chain connects TRBV30 to TRBJ1-1; weak D call: TRBD1 (6 bases). V was cut by 5 bases and J by 5 bases, with 21 bases left in between. The CDR3 sequence is 15 residues long. CDR1 GTSNPN and CDR2 SVGIG come from the germline V gene (reference sequence). CDR3 in amino acids: CAWVPLRGRVTEAFF. CDR3 DNA: TGTGCCTGGGTACCCCTAAGGGGGAGGGTAACTGAAGCTTTCTTT.

The chain has TRBV18 and TRBJ1-5, with D possibly matching TRBD1 (5 bases). The germline V gene encodes CDR1 KGHSH and CDR2 LQKENI. This CDR3 is 17 amino acids long. Trimming pared 2 bases from V and 2 bases from J, leaving 16 bases between. The CDR3 DNA sequence: TGTGCCAGCTCACCAGCGGGGACCCCTCGGGGCAATCAGCCCCAGCATTTT. This codes for CASSPAGTPRGNQPQHF.

The rearrangement links TRBV15 to TRBJ2-1; 10 positions agree with TRBD2. Germline assignment: CDR1 LNHNV and CDR2 YYDKDF (reference sequence). The junction had 5 bases not matched to a gene; V was cut back by 0 bases and J by 6 bases. The CDR3 totals 16 residues. The CDR3 sequence is CATSRDRVAGGNEQFF. DNA of the CDR3: TGTGCCACCAGCAGAGATAGGGTAGCGGGGGGCAATGAGCAGTTCTTC.

This rearrangement joins TRBV19 to TRBJ1-1; D not certain. The CDR3 is 12 residues long. The germline V and J ends were trimmed by 5 bases and 4 bases, with 8 bases remaining between them. CDR1 LNHDA and CDR2 SQIVND come from the germline V gene (reference sequence). The CDR3 reads CASSSWSTEAFF. CDR3 DNA sequence: TGTGCCAGTAGTTCGTGGAGCACTGAAGCTTTCTTT.

The chain combines TRBV6-6 with TRBJ1-1; D gene unclear. Germline V gene lookup returns CDR1 MNHNY and CDR2 SVGAGI (reference sequence). Trimming removed 6 bases at V and 4 bases at J, with 9 bases between. This CDR3 has 12 amino acids. The DNA of the CDR3 is TGTGCCAGCAGGCCCGGAGTCACTGAAGCTTTCTTT. Translating gives CASRPGVTEAFF.

This chain joins TRBV18 and TRBJ1-5; weak D call: TRBD1 (6 bases). This CDR3 spans 16 amino acids. Trimming stripped 3 bases from V and 4 bases from J, with 16 bases between. Germline loops: CDR1 KGHSH, CDR2 LQKENI. CDR3 sequence: CASSPPGGLPNQPQHF. The CDR3 DNA is TGTGCCAGCTCACCCCCCGGGGGGCTCCCAAATCAGCCCCAGCATTTT.

The V call is TRBV2, the J call TRBJ1-1, with a weak D call TRBD1 (6 bases). The CDR3 is 16 residues long. Trimming pared 6 bases from V and 3 bases from J, leaving 20 bases between. From germline, CDR1 is SNHLY and CDR2 FYNNEI. The CDR3 DNA follows: TGTGCCAGCAGGAGGGGGGGCCCGCATCTGGACACTGAAGCTTTCTTT. The encoded protein is CASRRGGPHLDTEAFF.

The V gene is TRBV6-5, the J gene TRBJ1-2, with D perhaps TRBD1 (5 bases). This CDR3 comprises 13 residues. CDR1 is MNHEY and CDR2 is SVGAGI in the germline V gene. The CDR3 nucleotides read TGTGCACATTCGGGGGGTGGGCGCTATGGCTACACCTTC. The encoded protein is CAHSGGGRYGYTF.

This sequence joins TRBV11-2 and TRBJ1-1; no clear D. This CDR3 has 13 amino acids. CDR1 and CDR2 from the germline V gene are SGHAT and FQNNGV. Trimming cost V 1 base and J 1 base, with 4 bases left between them. The CDR3 bases are TGTGCCAGCAGCTTAGCAGAGAACACTGAAGCTTTCTTT. Encoded protein: CASSLAENTEAFF.

V and J are TRBV19 and TRBJ1-1; TRBD1 matches 7 bases. This CDR3 comprises 17 residues. CDR1 and CDR2 (germline): LNHDA, SQIVND (reference sequence). V dropped 0 bases and J dropped 2; count of bases not matched to a gene: 9. CDR3 loop: CASSIEGETGANTEAFF. CDR3 DNA: TGTGCCAGTAGTATAGAGGGGGAAACAGGGGCAAACACTGAAGCTTTCTTT.

V is TRBV5-1 and J is TRBJ2-1; 10 bases fit TRBD2. With V trimmed by 0 bases and J by 1 base, 10 bases remained unmatched. Germline loops: CDR1 SGHRS, CDR2 YFSETQ. CDR3 length: 19 amino acids. The CDR3 nucleotides are TGCGCCAGCAGCTTGGTTCTTGGCGGGACTAGCGCGTCCTACAATGAGCAGTTCTTC. This gives the protein CASSLVLGGTSASYNEQFF.

The genes are TRBV18 and TRBJ1-1; no definite D call. Per germline, CDR1 KGHSH and CDR2 LQKENI. The CDR3 loop spans 15 amino acids. V dropped 3 bases and J dropped 5 bases, with 16 bases sitting between them. This CDR3 reads CASSPEVRATTEAFF. As DNA, the CDR3 is TGTGCCAGCTCACCGGAGGTCCGAGCTACGACTGAAGCTTTCTTT.

This chain links TRBV5-4 with TRBJ1-6, with D maybe TRBD1 (5 bases). Looked up from germline, CDR1 is SGHNT and CDR2 is YYREEE (reference sequence). The ends were cut back, 7 bases at V and 11 bases at J, with 22 bases in the middle. The length of the CDR3 is 15 residues. As DNA, the CDR3 is TGTGCCAGCTGGCTCTGGGGACTGAAGAAAACACCCCTCCACTTT. This codes for CASWLWGLKKTPLHF.

The chain uses TRBV27 and TRBJ1-1; 9 bases line up with TRBD1. The V gene's germline CDR1 is MNHEY and CDR2 SMNVEV (reference sequence). V lost 7 bases to trimming and J lost 5 bases; unmatched junction nucleotides: 20. The CDR3 has 18 amino acids. CDR3 residues: CASKPKGTGSTVGTEAFF. CDR3 nucleotides: TGTGCCAGCAAACCCAAGGGGACAGGGTCAACAGTGGGTACTGAAGCTTTCTTT.

The gene calls are TRBV7-2 and TRBJ2-5; TRBD1 matches 10 bases. The CDR3 runs to 15 residues. Germline V gene data show CDR1 as SGHTA and CDR2 as FQGNSA. The J segment lost 5 bases and the V segment lost 6 bases, leaving 9 bases of the junction unmatched. CDR3 sequence reads: CASSPGQGGWETQYF. The CDR3 bases are TGTGCCAGCAGTCCCGGACAGGGGGGATGGGAGACCCAGTACTTC.

J is TRBJ2-7 and V is TRBV6-4; D is perhaps TRBD2 (7 bases). Per the germline V gene, CDR1 is MRHNA and CDR2 is SNTAGT. This CDR3 has 17 residues. V lost 4 bases and J lost 4, with 23 bases in between. CDR3 DNA: TGTGCCAGCAGTGGGTACGGGGGGCCCCCCTCCCGGTACGAGCAGTACTTC. Its translation: CASSGYGGPPSRYEQYF.

The chain links TRBV10-3 to TRBJ1-1, with 7 nucleotides matching TRBD1. This CDR3 has 13 amino acids. V trimming: 8 bases; J trimming: 6 bases; junction bases outside the gene matches: 9. The germline CDR1 and CDR2 sequences are ENHRY and SYGVKD. The CDR3 region is CAISRQGPPEAFF. As DNA, the CDR3 is TGTGCCATCTCGAGACAGGGTCCCCCTGAAGCTTTCTTT.

This rearrangement joins TRBV7-2 to TRBJ2-3; D ambiguous. CDR3 length equals 15 residues. Germline V gives CDR1 SGHTA, CDR2 FQGNSA. V lost 5 bases and J lost 6, with 18 bases in between. The CDR3 nucleotides read TGTGCCAGCAGCGCCTTAGTTGCGGCTCCGGATACGCAGTATTTT. Encoded protein: CASSALVAAPDTQYF.

The chain is built from TRBV12-3 or TRBV12-4 and TRBJ2-1; D is unclear. This CDR3 has 11 amino acids. Trimming cost V 6 bases and J 6 bases, with 6 bases left between them. The CDR3 here is CASSQINEQFF. Here the CDR3 DNA reads TGTGCCAGCAGCCAAATCAATGAGCAGTTCTTC.

This clone turned up a few times. The V and J genes are TRBV11-2 and TRBJ1-1; D is unresolved. This CDR3 has 14 residues. CDR1 and CDR2 from the germline V gene are SGHAT and FQNNGV. Trimming removed 1 base from V and 5 bases from J, with 11 bases in between. CDR3 amino acids: CASSLVRWRTEAFF. CDR3 DNA sequence: TGTGCCAGCAGCTTAGTCCGGTGGAGGACTGAAGCTTTCTTT.

The chain couples TRBV18 to TRBJ1-4, with a weak D call TRBD1 (6 bases). Trimming took off 1 base at V and 3 bases at J, with 9 bases between the two ends. Germline values: CDR1 KGHSH, CDR2 LQKENI. The CDR3 extends over 15 amino acids. CDR3 DNA: TGTGCCAGCTCACCACAATCAGGGGCTAATGAAAAACTGTTTTTT. Translated, it gives CASSPQSGANEKLFF.

The chain employs TRBV5-4 and TRBJ1-1; D is perhaps TRBD1 (5 bases). The germline CDR1 and CDR2 sequences are SGHNT and YYREEE (reference sequence). The CDR3 totals 15 residues. V was shortened by 2 bases and J by 0 bases, with 11 bases between the two germline ends. DNA of the CDR3: TGTGCCAGCAGCTTCGGGACTTATATGAACACTGAAGCTTTCTTT. Its translation: CASSFGTYMNTEAFF.

The chain combines TRBV7-8 with TRBJ1-4, with no clear D. Germline values: CDR1 SGHVS, CDR2 FQNEAQ. V lost 1 base to trimming and J lost 5 bases, with 11 bases between them. CDR3 length equals 15 residues. The CDR3 nucleotides read TGTGCCAGCAGCTTAGATGGAGGGTCCAATGAAAAACTGTTTTTT. This sequence encodes CASSLDGGSNEKLFF.

This sequence joins TRBV5-4 and TRBJ2-7; 10 bases line up with TRBD2. This CDR3 is 15 amino acids long. Germline CDR1 reads SGHNT; CDR2 reads YYREEE (reference sequence). The J segment lost 2 bases and the V segment lost 4 bases, leaving 6 bases of the junction unmatched. As DNA, the CDR3 is TGTGCCAGCAGCGAACAAGCGGGGGGGGCCTACGAGCAGTACTTC. Its translation is CASSEQAGGAYEQYF.

The chain is built from TRBV7-9 and TRBJ2-5; 10 nucleotides match TRBD1. The CDR3 length is 17 residues. The V segment lost 0 bases and the J segment 2 bases; nucleotides outside the gene matches: 6. Looked up from germline, CDR1 is SEHNR and CDR2 is FQNEAQ (reference sequence). CDR3 nucleotide sequence: TGTGCCAGCAGCTTAGCGATTGGGACAGGGGCACAAGAGACCCAGTACTTC. Protein: CASSLAIGTGAQETQYF. Full variable domain (outside the CDR3, taken from reference TRBV7-9 and TRBJ2-5): DTGVSQNPRHKITKRGQNVTFRCDPISEHNRLYWYRQTLGQGPEFLTYFQNEAQLEKSRLLSDRFSAERPKGSFSTLEIQRTEQGDSAMYLCASSLAIGTGAQETQYFGPGTRLLVL.